The T cell receptor beta chain under discussion was sequenced for a study of control samples from healthy donors and cancer patients. Method: immunoSEQ multiplex PCR; TCRdb's copy keeps in-frame clones and lacks some. The data contain about 160,000 clones, 96% of them singletons. The sequence came from a young woman in good health. Sequencing input: blood.

CDR3 region: CATSDPLNTEAFF. CDR3 sequence (DNA): TGTGCCACCAGTGACCCCCTAAACACTGAAGCTTTCTTT. The chain has TRBV24-1 and TRBJ1-1; no clear D. This CDR3 is built from 13 residues. Germline assignment: CDR1 KGHDR and CDR2 SFDVKD. V lost 4 bases and J lost 2, with 7 bases in between.